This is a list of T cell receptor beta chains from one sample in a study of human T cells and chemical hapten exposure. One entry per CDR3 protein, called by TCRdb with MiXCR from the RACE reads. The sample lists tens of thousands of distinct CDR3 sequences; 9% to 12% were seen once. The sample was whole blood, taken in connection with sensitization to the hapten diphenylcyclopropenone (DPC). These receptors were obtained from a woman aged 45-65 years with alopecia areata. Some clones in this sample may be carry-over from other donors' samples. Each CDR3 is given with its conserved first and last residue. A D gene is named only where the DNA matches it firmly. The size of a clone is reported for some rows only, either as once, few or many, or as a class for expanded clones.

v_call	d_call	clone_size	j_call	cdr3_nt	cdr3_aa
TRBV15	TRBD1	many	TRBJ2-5	TGTGCCACCAGCAGGGGACAGTCCGAGACCCAGTACTTC	CATSRGQSETQYF
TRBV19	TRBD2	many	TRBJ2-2	TGTGCCAGTAAACCGGGACTAGGAAGCACCGGGGAGCTGTTTTTT	CASKPGLGSTGELFF
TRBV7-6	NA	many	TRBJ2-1	TGTGCCAGCAGCTCCCTCCCCAGCGCCTACAATGAGCAGTTCTTC	CASSSLPSAYNEQFF
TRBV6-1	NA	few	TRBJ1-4	TGTGCCAGCAGCCGACAGGAGGGTAATGAAAAACTGTTTTTT	CASSRQEGNEKLFF
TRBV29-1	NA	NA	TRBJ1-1	TGCAGCGTTGAAAGGGTGGTTTTTAACACTGAAGCTTTCTTT	CSVERVVFNTEAFF
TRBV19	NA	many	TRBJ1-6	TGTGCCTCGGCCCAGTCGTCCTATAATTCACCCCTCCACTTT	CASAQSSYNSPLHF
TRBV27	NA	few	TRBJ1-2	TGTGCCAGCAGTCAGGATAACTATGGCTACACCTTC	CASSQDNYGYTF
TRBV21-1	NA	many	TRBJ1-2	TGTGCCAGCAGCACGACCCTTTTTGGCTACACCTTC	CASSTTLFGYTF
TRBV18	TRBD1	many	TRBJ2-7	TGTGCCAGCCATCCCGGGACAGGGGGCGTCGAGCAGTACTTC	CASHPGTGGVEQYF
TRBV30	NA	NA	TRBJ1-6	TGTGCCTGGAGTGGATCACAGGGAAGCTCCTATAATTCACCCCTCCACTTT	CAWSGSQGSSYNSPLHF
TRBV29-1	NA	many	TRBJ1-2	TGCAGCGTTGTTACGGCTAACTATGGCTACACCTTC	CSVVTANYGYTF
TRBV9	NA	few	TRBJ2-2	TGTGCCAGCAGCGTAGTCAGTCTCGAACTAGTCCCTACCGGGGAGCTGTTTTTT	CASSVVSLELVPTGELFF
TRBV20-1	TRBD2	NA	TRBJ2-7	TGCAGTGCTAGAGATAGTTTGGCGGGAGCAATTTACGAGCAGTACTTC	CSARDSLAGAIYEQYF